These 19 T cell receptor beta chains originate from one sample sequenced in a study of Graves' ophthalmopathy and Graves' hyperthyroidism. RNA transcripts provided the template for amplifying TCR beta CDR3 regions. Scientists carried out first-round RT-PCR using HTBI primers and then a second-round multiplex PCR. TCRdb processed the multiplex PCR reads anew with MiXCR; each CDR3 protein has one entry. This sample has approximately 700,000 distinct CDR3 sequences; under 50% occur once, and the top ten carry about 3.3%. Sample: peripheral blood. The receptors stem from an adult man with Graves' ophthalmopathy.

This clonotype was counted many times. The junction departs from germline at one end; a sequencing error may be responsible. The chain is built from TRBV7-9 and TRBJ1-2, with D possibly TRBD1 on 6 matching bases. The CDR3 is 16 residues long. The germline gives CDR1 SEHNR, CDR2 FQNEAQ (reference sequence). The CDR3 reads CANSLRSGQLNYGYTF. The CDR3 region has the DNA TGTGCCAACAGCTTACGCTCAGGACAGTTGAACTATGGCTACACCTTC.

This clonotype was detected ten times or more. This chain uses TRBV4-3 with TRBJ2-6; D is uncertain. V dropped 0 bases and J dropped 4 bases, with 7 bases sitting between them. Germline-derived CDR1 and CDR2 are LGHNA and YSLEER. This CDR3 region has 15 residues. The CDR3, as DNA: TGCGCCAGCAGCCAAGATTTAGGCGGGGCCAACGTCCTGACTTTC. Residues: CASSQDLGGANVLTF.

The table lists this clonotype with a few counts. This rearrangement joins TRBV4-3 to TRBJ1-4; 8 bases match TRBD1. The V and J ends lost 6 bases and 7 bases, in that order; junction bases with no gene match: 10. The CDR3 has 15 residues. Germline V gene sequence: CDR1 LGHNA, CDR2 YSLEER. The CDR3 sequence: CASRARTGFREKLFF. In DNA, the CDR3 is TGCGCCAGCAGGGCCCGGACAGGGTTTCGTGAAAAACTGTTTTTT.

The chain couples TRBV2 to TRBJ2-7; 7 bases are shared with TRBD1. V gave up 8 bases and J gave up 4 bases; unmatched junction bases: 8. CDR1 SNHLY and CDR2 FYNNEI come from the germline V gene. The CDR3 covers 13 residues. CDR3 sequence: CASPRDSQYEQYF. In DNA, the CDR3 is TGTGCCAGCCCCCGGGACAGCCAGTACGAGCAGTACTTC.

This chain links TRBV19 with TRBJ2-2; no reliable D call. V was clipped by 10 bases and J by 2 bases, with 14 bases between them. The CDR3 totals 14 residues. Germline lookup yields CDR1 LNHDA and CDR2 SQIVND (reference sequence). This chain's CDR3 is CATKRQANTGELFF. In nucleotides, the CDR3 is TGTGCCACCAAACGTCAGGCTAACACCGGGGAGCTGTTTTTT.

In its sample, this clonotype was seen once. V is TRBV24-1 and J is TRBJ1-2; the match to TRBD1 covers 7 bases. In germline, CDR1 is KGHDR, CDR2 SFDVKD. The CDR3 is 15 amino acids. With V trimmed by 3 bases and J by 7 bases, 10 bases remained unmatched. CDR3 amino acids: CATSDRQGLGGGYTF. The CDR3 bases are TGTGCCACCAGTGATAGACAGGGCCTCGGGGGTGGCTACACCTTC.

This clonotype was observed many times. V and J are TRBV2 and TRBJ2-5; no reliable D call. The CDR3 contains 16 residues. The germline V gene encodes CDR1 SNHLY and CDR2 FYNNEI. V was trimmed by 4 bases and J by 0 bases, leaving 15 bases between them. CDR3 nucleotide sequence: TGTGCCAGCAGTGGGGCAGATCATTTGTACCAAGAGACCCAGTACTTC. It specifies CASSGADHLYQETQYF.

This clonotype appeared a few times. The V gene is TRBV6-5, the J gene TRBJ1-2, with D uncertain. This CDR3 has 16 residues. Trimming removed 0 bases at V and 9 bases at J, with 20 bases between. From germline, CDR1 is MNHEY and CDR2 SVGAGI. This CDR3 reads CASSYSSASGRSRYTF. CDR3 sequence (DNA): TGTGCCAGCAGTTACTCGTCGGCCTCAGGTCGCTCTCGCTACACCTTC.

This chain joins TRBV29-1 and TRBJ2-2; maybe TRBD1 (6 bases). The germline V and J ends were trimmed by 6 bases and 4 bases, with 18 bases remaining between them. The CDR3 contains 15 residues. Per the germline V gene, CDR1 is SQVTM and CDR2 is ANQGSEA. CDR3 sequence reads: CSVVGQGASTGELFF. The DNA for the CDR3 is TGCAGCGTGGTGGGACAAGGGGCTTCCACCGGGGAGCTGTTTTTT.

V gene TRBV15 combines with J gene TRBJ1-2, with D perhaps matching TRBD1 (6 bases). The length of the CDR3 is 18 residues. Trimming stripped 1 base from V and 1 base from J, with 19 bases between. Germline values: CDR1 LNHNV, CDR2 YYDKDF (reference sequence). This CDR3 reads CATSRVRDSGAHNYGYTF. The CDR3 DNA sequence: TGTGCCACCAGCAGAGTCCGGGACTCGGGGGCCCATAACTATGGCTACACCTTC.

This clonotype was observed many times. The chain couples TRBV7-2 to TRBJ2-7; a weak D match, TRBD2 (7 bases). The V gene's germline CDR1 is SGHTA and CDR2 FQGNSA. There are 15 residues in the CDR3. Trimming pared 6 bases from V and 2 bases from J, leaving 17 bases between. The DNA of the CDR3 is TGTGCCAGCAGTCCCCAGGAGGGGGGGCCCTACGAGCAGTACTTC. Translating it yields CASSPQEGGPYEQYF.

V gene TRBV29-1 combines with J gene TRBJ1-5; D is unresolved. V shed 0 bases and J shed 9 bases, with 3 bases lying between them. CDR1 is SQVTM, CDR2 ANQGSEA, per germline. CDR3 size: 10 residues. The DNA of the CDR3 is TGCAGCGTTGAAGATCGGCCCCAGCATTTT. It translates to CSVEDRPQHF.

The chain uses TRBV19 and TRBJ2-7, with 10 bases lining up with TRBD2. Looked up from germline, CDR1 is LNHDA and CDR2 is SQIVND (reference sequence). The J segment lost 2 bases and the V segment lost 3 bases, leaving 16 bases of the junction unmatched. The CDR3 totals 19 residues. CDR3 nucleotides: TGTGCCAGTAGTATCTCTAATTTGGTCCGGACTAGCGGAACCTACGAGCAGTACTTC. It codes for CASSISNLVRTSGTYEQYF.

The rearrangement joins TRBV19 to TRBJ1-5, with a possible D match to TRBD1 (5 bases). CDR3 length equals 14 residues. Deletions cut 4 bases from V and 7 bases from J, with 14 bases between. The germline V gene has CDR1 LNHDA and CDR2 SQIVND (reference sequence). The CDR3 here is CASSKGRQGQPQHF. CDR3 nucleotides: TGTGCCAGTAGTAAAGGTCGGCAGGGACAGCCCCAGCATTTT.

On this clonotype itself: The junction does not match germline at one end; this may be a read error. CDR3 sequence: CASSYSRGGTQPQHF. In nucleotides, the CDR3 is TGTGCCAGCAGTTACTCTCGTGGGGGGACTCAGCCCCAGCATTTT. The chain is built from TRBV10-3 and TRBJ1-5; D possibly corresponds to TRBD1 (5 bases). Germline assignment: CDR1 ENHRY and CDR2 SYGVKD. This CDR3 region has 15 residues.

This chain links TRBV5-1 with TRBJ2-3, with no clear D. Trimming pared 3 bases from V and 5 bases from J, leaving 7 bases between. The CDR3 extends over 12 amino acids. In germline, CDR1 is SGHRS, CDR2 YFSETQ. The CDR3 reads CASSYSKDTQYF. In DNA, the CDR3 is TGCGCCAGCAGCTACTCGAAAGATACGCAGTATTTT.

This clonotype was picked up many times. This rearrangement joins TRBV4-1 to TRBJ1-2; D is undetermined. The CDR3 is made up of 13 amino acids. Trimming left V 3 bases short and J 7 bases short, with 12 bases between. Per the germline V gene, CDR1 is MGHRA and CDR2 is YSYEKL. The CDR3 DNA reads as TGCGCCAGCAGCCACTTCGGGGATGGTGGCTACACCTTC. Translating gives CASSHFGDGGYTF.

CDR3 bases: TGCAGCTTGGCGGGGGGCCTCTACGAGCAGTACTTC. Translated, it gives CSLAGGLYEQYF. This sequence joins TRBV29-1 and TRBJ2-7; 8 bases are shared with TRBD2. Trimming cost V 8 bases and J 3 bases; bases outside gene matches: 6. There are 12 residues in the CDR3. In germline, CDR1 is SQVTM, CDR2 ANQGSEA.

This clonotype was seen repeatedly, ten times or more. V is TRBV20-1 and J is TRBJ1-2, with 7 bases fitting TRBD1. The CDR3 loop spans 14 amino acids. V lost 5 bases to trimming and J lost 7 bases; unmatched junction nucleotides: 13. CDR1 and CDR2 from the germline V gene are DFQATT and SNEGSKA (reference sequence). As DNA, the CDR3 is TGCAGTGCTTGTACCGAAGGACAGGATGGTGGCTACACCTTC. This encodes CSACTEGQDGGYTF.